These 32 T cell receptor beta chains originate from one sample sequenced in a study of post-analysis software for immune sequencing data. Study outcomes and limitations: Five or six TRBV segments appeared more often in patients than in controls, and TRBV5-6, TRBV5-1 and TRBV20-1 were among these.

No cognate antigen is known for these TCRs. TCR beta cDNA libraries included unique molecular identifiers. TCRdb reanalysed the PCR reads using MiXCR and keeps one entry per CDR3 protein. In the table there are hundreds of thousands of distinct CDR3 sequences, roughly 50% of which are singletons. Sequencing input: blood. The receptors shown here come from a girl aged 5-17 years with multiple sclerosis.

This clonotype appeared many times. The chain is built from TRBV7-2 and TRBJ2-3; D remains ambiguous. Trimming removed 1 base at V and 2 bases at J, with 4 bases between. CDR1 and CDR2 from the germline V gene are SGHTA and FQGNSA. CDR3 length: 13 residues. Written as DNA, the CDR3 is TGTGCCAGCAGCTTAGTGTCCACAGATACGCAGTATTTT. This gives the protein CASSLVSTDTQYF.

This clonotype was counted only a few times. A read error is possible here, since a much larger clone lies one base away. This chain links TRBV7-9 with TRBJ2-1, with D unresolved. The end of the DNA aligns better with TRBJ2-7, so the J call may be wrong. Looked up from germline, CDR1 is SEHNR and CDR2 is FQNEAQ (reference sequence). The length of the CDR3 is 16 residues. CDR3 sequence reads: CASSPIASSYYNEQYF. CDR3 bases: TGTGCCAGCAGCCCCATTGCCAGTAGCTACTACAATGAGCAGTACTTC.

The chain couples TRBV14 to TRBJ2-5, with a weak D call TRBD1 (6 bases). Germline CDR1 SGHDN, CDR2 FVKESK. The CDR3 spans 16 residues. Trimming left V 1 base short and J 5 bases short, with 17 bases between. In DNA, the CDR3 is TGTGCCAGCAGCCAAGCCCATTTGGGGGCCTCGGAGACCCAGTACTTC. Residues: CASSQAHLGASETQYF.

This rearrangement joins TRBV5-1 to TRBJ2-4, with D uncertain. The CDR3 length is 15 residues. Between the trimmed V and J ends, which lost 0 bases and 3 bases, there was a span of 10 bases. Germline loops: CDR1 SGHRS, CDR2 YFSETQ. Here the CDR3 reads CASSLESSGKNIQYF. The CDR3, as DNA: TGCGCCAGCAGCTTGGAAAGCTCGGGCAAAAACATTCAGTACTTC.

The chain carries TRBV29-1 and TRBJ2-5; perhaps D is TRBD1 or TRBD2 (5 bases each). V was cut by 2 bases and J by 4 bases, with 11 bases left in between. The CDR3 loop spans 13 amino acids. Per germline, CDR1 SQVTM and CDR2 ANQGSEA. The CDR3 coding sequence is TGCAGCGTTGAATGGGGGAGAGGAGAGACCCAGTACTTC. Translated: CSVEWGRGETQYF. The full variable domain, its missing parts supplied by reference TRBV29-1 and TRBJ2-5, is SAVISQKPSRDICQRGTSLTIQCQVDSQVTMMFWYRQQPGQSLTLIATANQGSEATYESGFVIDKFPISRPNLTFSTLTVSNMSPEDSSIYLCSVEWGRGETQYFGPGTRLLVL.

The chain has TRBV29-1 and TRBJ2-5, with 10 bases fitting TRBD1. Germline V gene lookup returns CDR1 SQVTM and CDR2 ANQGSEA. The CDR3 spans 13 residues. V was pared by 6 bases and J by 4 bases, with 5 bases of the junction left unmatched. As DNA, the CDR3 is TGCAGCGTCGAATGGACAGGGGGAGAGACCCAGTACTTC. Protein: CSVEWTGGETQYF.

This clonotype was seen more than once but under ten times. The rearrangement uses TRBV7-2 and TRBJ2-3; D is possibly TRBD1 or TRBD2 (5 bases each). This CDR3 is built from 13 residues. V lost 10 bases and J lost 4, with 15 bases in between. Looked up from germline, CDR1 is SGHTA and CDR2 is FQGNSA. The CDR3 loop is CATNMGRADTQYF. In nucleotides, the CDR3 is TGTGCCACCAATATGGGGCGGGCAGATACGCAGTATTTT. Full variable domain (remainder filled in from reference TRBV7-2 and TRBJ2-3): GAGVSQSPSNKVTEKGKDVELRCDPISGHTALYWYRQSLGQGLEFLIYFQGNSAPDKSGLPSDRFSAERTGGSVSTLTIQRTQQEDSAVYLCATNMGRADTQYFGPGTRLTVL.

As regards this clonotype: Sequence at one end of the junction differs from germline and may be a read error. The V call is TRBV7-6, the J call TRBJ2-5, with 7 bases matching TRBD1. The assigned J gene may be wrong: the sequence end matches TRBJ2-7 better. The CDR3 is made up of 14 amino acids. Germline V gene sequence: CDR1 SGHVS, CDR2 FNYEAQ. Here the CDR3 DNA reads TGTGTCAGCAGCCCCGGGACAGATCTCTACGAGCAGTACTTC. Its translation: CVSSPGTDLYEQYF.

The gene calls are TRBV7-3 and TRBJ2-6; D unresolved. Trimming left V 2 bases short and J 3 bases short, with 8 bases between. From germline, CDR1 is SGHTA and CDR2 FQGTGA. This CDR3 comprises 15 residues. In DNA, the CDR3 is TGTGCCAGCAGCTTAGGTCCCCTTGGGGCCAACGTCCTGACTTTC. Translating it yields CASSLGPLGANVLTF.

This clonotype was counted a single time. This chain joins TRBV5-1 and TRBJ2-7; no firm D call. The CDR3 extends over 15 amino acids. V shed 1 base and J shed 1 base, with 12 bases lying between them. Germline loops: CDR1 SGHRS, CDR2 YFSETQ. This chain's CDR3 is CASSLFGRPSYEQYF. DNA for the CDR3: TGCGCCAGCAGCTTGTTTGGCAGGCCGTCCTACGAGCAGTACTTC. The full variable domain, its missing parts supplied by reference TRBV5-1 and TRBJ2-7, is KAGVTQTPRYLIKTRGQQVTLSCSPISGHRSVSWYQQTPGQGLQFLFEYFSETQRNKGNFPGRFSGRQFSNSRSEMNVSTLELGDSALYLCASSLFGRPSYEQYFGPGTRLTVT.

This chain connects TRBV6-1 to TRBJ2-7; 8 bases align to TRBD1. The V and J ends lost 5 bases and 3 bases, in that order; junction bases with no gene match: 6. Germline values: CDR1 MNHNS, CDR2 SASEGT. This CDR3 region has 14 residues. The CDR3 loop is CASSTQGQGYEQYF. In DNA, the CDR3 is TGTGCCAGCAGTACCCAAGGACAGGGCTACGAGCAGTACTTC.

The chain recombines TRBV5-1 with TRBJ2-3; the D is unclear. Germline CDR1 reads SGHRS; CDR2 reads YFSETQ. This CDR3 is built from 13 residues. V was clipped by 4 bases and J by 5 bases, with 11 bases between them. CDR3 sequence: CASSPSIGDTQYF. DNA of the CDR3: TGCGCCAGCAGCCCGAGCATAGGAGATACGCAGTATTTT.

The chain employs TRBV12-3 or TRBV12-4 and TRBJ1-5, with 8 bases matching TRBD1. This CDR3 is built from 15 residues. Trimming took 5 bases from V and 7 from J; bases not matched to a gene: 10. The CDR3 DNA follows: TGTGCCAGCAGTGCGGTGGCAGGGGGCTTCCAGCCCCAGCATTTT. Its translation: CASSAVAGGFQPQHF.

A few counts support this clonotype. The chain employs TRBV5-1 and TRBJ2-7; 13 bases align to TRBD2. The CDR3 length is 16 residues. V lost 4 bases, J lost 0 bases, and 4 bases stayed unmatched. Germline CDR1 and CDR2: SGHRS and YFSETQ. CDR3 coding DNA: TGCGCCAGCAGCGCGGGACTAGCGGGAACCTCCTACGAGCAGTACTTC. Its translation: CASSAGLAGTSYEQYF. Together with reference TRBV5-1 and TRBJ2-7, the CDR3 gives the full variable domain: KAGVTQTPRYLIKTRGQQVTLSCSPISGHRSVSWYQQTPGQGLQFLFEYFSETQRNKGNFPGRFSGRQFSNSRSEMNVSTLELGDSALYLCASSAGLAGTSYEQYFGPGTRLTVT.

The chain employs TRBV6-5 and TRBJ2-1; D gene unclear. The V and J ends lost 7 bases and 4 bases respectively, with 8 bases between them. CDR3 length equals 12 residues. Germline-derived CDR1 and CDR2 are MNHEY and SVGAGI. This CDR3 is CASTSLYNEQFF. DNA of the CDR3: TGTGCCAGCACCTCTCTGTACAATGAGCAGTTCTTC.

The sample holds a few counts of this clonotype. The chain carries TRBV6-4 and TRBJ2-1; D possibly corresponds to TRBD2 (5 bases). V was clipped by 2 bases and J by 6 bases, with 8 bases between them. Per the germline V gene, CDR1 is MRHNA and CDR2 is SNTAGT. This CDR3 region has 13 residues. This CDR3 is CASSDSGTNEQFF. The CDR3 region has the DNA TGTGCCAGCAGTGACAGCGGTACCAATGAGCAGTTCTTC.

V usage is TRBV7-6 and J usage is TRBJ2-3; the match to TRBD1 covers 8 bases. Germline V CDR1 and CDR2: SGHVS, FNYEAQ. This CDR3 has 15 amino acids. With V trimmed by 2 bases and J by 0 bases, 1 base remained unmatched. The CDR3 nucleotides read TGTGCCAGCAGCTTAAGGACAGGGAGCACAGATACGCAGTATTTT. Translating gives CASSLRTGSTDTQYF.

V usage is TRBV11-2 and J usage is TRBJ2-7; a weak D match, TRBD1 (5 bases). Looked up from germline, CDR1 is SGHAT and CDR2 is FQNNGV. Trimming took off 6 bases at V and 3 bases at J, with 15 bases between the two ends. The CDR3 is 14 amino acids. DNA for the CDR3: TGTGCCAGCAGTTGGACGCAGGGTTTCTACGAGCAGTACTTC. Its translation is CASSWTQGFYEQYF.

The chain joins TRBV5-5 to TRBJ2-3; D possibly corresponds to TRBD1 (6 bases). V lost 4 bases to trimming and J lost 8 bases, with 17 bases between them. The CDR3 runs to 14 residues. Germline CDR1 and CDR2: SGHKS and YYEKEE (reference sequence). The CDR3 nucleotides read TGTGCCAGCAGCCGAGGAGACAGGATAGGTACGCAGTATTTT. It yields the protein CASSRGDRIGTQYF.

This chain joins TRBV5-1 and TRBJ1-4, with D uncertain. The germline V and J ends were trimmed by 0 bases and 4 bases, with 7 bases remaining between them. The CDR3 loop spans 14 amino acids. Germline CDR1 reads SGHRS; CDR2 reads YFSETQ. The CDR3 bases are TGCGCCAGCAGCTTGGACATTAATAATGAAAAACTGTTTTTT. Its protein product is CASSLDINNEKLFF.

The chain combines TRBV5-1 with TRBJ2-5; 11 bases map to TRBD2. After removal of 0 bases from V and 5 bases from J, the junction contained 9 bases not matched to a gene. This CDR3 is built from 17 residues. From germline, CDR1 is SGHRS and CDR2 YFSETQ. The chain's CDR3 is CASSLAGLAGGRETQYF. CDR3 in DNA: TGCGCCAGCAGCTTGGCCGGGCTAGCGGGAGGTCGCGAGACCCAGTACTTC.

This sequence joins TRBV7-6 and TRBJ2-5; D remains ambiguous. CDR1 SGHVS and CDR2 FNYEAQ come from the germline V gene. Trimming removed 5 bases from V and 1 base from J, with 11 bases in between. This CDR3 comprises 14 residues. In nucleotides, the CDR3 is TGTGCCAGCAGCCATGGGTACAGCCAAGAGACCCAGTACTTC. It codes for CASSHGYSQETQYF.

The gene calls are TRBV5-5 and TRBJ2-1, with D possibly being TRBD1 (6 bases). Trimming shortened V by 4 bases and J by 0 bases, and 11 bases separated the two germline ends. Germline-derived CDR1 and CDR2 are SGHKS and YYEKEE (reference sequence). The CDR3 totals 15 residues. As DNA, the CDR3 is TGTGCCAGCAGCCAGGACAGTGACTCCTACAATGAGCAGTTCTTC. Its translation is CASSQDSDSYNEQFF.

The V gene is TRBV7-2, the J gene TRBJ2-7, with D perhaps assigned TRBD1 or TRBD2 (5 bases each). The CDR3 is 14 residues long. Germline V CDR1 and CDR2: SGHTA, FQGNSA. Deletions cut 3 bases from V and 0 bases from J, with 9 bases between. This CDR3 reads CASSLGESSYEQYF. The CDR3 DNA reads TGTGCCAGCAGCTTGGGGGAAAGCTCCTACGAGCAGTACTTC.

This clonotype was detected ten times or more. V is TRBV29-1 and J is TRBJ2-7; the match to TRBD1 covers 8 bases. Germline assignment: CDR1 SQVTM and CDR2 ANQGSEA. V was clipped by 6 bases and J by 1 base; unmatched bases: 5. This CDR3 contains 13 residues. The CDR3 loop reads CSVRTGKSYEQYF. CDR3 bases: TGCAGCGTGCGGACAGGGAAGTCCTACGAGCAGTACTTC.

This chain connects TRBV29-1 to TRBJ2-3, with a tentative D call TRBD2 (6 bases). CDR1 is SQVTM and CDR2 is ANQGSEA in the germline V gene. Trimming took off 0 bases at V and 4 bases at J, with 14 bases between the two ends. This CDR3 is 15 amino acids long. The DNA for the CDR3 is TGCAGCGTTGAAGATCTAGCGCCTAGCGCAGATACGCAGTATTTT. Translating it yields CSVEDLAPSADTQYF.

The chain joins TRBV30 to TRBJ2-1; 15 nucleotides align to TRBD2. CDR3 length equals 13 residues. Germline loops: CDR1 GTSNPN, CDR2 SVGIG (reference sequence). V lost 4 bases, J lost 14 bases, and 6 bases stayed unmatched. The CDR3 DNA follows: TGTGCCTGGAAAGGACTAGCGGGAGGGATGGAGTTCTTC. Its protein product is CAWKGLAGGMEFF.

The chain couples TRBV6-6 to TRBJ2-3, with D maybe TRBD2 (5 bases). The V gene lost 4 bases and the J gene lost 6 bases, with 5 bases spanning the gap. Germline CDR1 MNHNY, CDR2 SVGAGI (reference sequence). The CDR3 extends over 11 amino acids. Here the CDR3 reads CASSWRDTQYF. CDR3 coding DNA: TGTGCCAGCAGTTGGAGGGATACGCAGTATTTT.

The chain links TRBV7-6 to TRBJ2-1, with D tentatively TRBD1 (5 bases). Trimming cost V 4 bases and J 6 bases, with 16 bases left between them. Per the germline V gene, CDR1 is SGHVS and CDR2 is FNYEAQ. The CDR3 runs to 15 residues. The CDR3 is CASSSLQAAGNEQFF. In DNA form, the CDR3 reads TGTGCCAGCAGCTCGTTACAGGCCGCCGGCAATGAGCAGTTCTTC.

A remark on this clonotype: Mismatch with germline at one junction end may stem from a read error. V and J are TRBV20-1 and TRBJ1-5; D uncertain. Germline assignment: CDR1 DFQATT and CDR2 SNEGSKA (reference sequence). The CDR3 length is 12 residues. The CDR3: CRARPSNQPQHF. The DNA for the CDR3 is TGCAGGGCTAGGCCCAGCAATCAGCCCCAGCATTTT.

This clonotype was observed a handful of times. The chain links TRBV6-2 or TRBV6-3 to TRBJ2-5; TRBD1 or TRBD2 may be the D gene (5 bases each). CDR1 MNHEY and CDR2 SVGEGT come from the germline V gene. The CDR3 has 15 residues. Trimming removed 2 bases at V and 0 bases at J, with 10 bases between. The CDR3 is CASSYTGAYQETQYF. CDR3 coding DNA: TGTGCCAGCAGTTACACCGGGGCGTACCAAGAGACCCAGTACTTC.

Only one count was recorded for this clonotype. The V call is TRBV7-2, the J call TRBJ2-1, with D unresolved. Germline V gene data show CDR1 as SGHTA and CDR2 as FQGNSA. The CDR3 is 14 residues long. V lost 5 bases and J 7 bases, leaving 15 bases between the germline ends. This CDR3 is CASSPGPPPNEQFF. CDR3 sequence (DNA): TGTGCCAGCAGCCCTGGGCCTCCCCCTAATGAGCAGTTCTTC.